The subject of this entry is one T cell receptor (beta chain). Its matching antigen is unknown. The junction does not match germline at one end; this may be a read error. The CDR3 runs 17 residues. The germline CDR1 and CDR2 sequences are MNHEY and SVGEGT. This sample's RNA came from whole unsorted tissue. The normal lung tissue was taken more than 3 cm from the tumor edge. This entry is derived from a study of tumor and adjacent non-tumor tissue in lung cancer. As for the study in general: Histology: about a dozen adenocarcinoma, a couple of squamous cell carcinoma, 1 small cell lung cancer. Aged roughly 30 to 85 years, patients included 10 men and roughly 5 women with stage I to III disease.

Findings and caveats of the study: Tumor repertoires had a smaller top 100 clone share than normal lung.

TCRbeta libraries were built with three rounds of nested PCR, modified from ARM-PCR. Each CDR3 protein is one row after TCRdb ran MiXCR on the multiplex PCR reads. The sample consists of under 80,000 distinct CDR3 sequences, around 80% of them appearing once. The sequenced sample consisted of distant non-tumor lung tissue. This chain joins TRBV6-2 or TRBV6-3 and TRBJ2-7, with TRBD2 identical over 12 bases. This clonotype originated in a man between 60 and 75 years old with non-small cell lung cancer. As DNA, the CDR3 is TGTGCCAGCACATTCAGGACTAGCGGGATTAGCTCCTACGAGCAGTACTTT. Protein sequence: CASTFRTSGISSYEQYF.